A selection of T cell receptor beta chains follows, all from one sample in a study of T cell repertoires in cytomegalovirus infection. TCRdb processed the reads anew with MiXCR; each CDR3 protein has one entry. Of more than 400,000 distinct CDR3 sequences listed, about 30% were seen once; the top ten hold approximately 13%. Sequencing used PBMCs. All receptors derive from a human donor in good health (CMV status not recorded). Some clones in this sample may be carry-over from other donors' samples. The CDR3 runs from the conserved cysteine through the conserved F or W. The D gene is left open where the match is weak. Size tells how often a clone was seen (once, few, many) or the class of an expanded clone, and some rows leave it out.

>few|.|TRBJ2-3|TRBV7-9
TGTGCCAGCAGCTTCCAGGGGCGATTGCTAGATACGCAGTATTTT
CASSFQGRLLDTQYF
>.|TRBD2|TRBJ2-3|TRBV6-4
TGTGCCAGCAGTGACTCACGGGAGGTTCCCCCAGATACGCAGTATTTT
CASSDSREVPPDTQYF
>.|TRBD1|TRBJ1-1|TRBV20-1
TGCAGTGCTAGAGGATTAACGACAGGGGGCATGGGCACTGAAGCTTTCTTT
CSARGLTTGGMGTEAFF
>few|.|TRBJ1-2|TRBV5-6
TGTGCCAGCAGCTTGGAGGGTTTTCGTATCTATGGCTACACCTTC
CASSLEGFRIYGYTF
>.|TRBD2|TRBJ2-2|TRBV19
TGTGCCAGTATCGGGGGACTAGCGGGGAACGGGGAGCTGTTTTTT
CASIGGLAGNGELFF
>many|.|TRBJ2-6|TRBV7-2
TGTGCCAGCAGCGACCGATCTGGGGCCAACGTCCTGACTTTC
CASSDRSGANVLTF
>many|.|TRBJ1-5|TRBV7-2
TGTGCCAGCAGTACCCCCGTGGGGGTTAGCAATCAGCCCCAGCATTTT
CASSTPVGVSNQPQHF
>.|.|TRBJ1-5|TRBV4-1
TGCGCCAGCAGCCAAGAACCTACTGTGGGCGGGCATCAGCCCCAGCATTTT
CASSQEPTVGGHQPQHF
>few|.|TRBJ2-3|TRBV27
TGTGCCAGCAGTTTTCGGGGAGCGGGTACTAGCACAGATACGCAGTATTTT
CASSFRGAGTSTDTQYF
>.|TRBD1|TRBJ2-7|TRBV20-1
TGCAGTGCTAGAGACCAGGACAGGGCCGCCTACGAGCAGTACTTC
CSARDQDRAAYEQYF
>.|.|TRBJ2-1|TRBV6-1
TGTGCCAGCAGTTACGTCCGGGTGGGGTACGATGAGCAGTTCTTC
CASSYVRVGYDEQFF
>.|TRBD2|TRBJ2-4|TRBV28
TGTGCCAGCAGTCCGACTAGCGGGAGAGGCGACATTCAGTACTTC
CASSPTSGRGDIQYF
>.|TRBD1|TRBJ2-3|TRBV11-2
TGTGCCAGCAGCTACAGACAGGGAGGCACAGATACGCAGTATTTT
CASSYRQGGTDTQYF
>few|TRBD2|TRBJ2-3|TRBV5-4
TGTGCCAGCAATCCTCGGGGAGCGGGAGCTATAGATACGCAGTATTTT
CASNPRGAGAIDTQYF
>.|.|TRBJ1-5|TRBV12-3/TRBV12-4
TGTGCCAGCAGTACCGGGCCAACTAGCAATCAGCCCCAGCATTTT
CASSTGPTSNQPQHF
>.|TRBD2|TRBJ2-2|TRBV7-6
TGTGCCAGCAGCTTAGTAGCGGGCGGAACGAACACCGGGGAGCTGTTTTTT
CASSLVAGGTNTGELFF
>few|.|TRBJ1-1|TRBV12-3/TRBV12-4
TGTGCCAGCAGTTTTGACAGCGCGAACACTGAAGCTTTCTTT
CASSFDSANTEAFF
>.|TRBD2|TRBJ2-5|TRBV7-9
TGTGCCAGCACTCGGACTAGCGGTTCCCTCCAAGAGACCCAGTACTTC
CASTRTSGSLQETQYF
>.|TRBD1|TRBJ1-3|TRBV2
TGTGCCAGCATTAGTCCGACAGGGGGCTTTGGAAACACCATATATTTT
CASISPTGGFGNTIYF
>few|.|TRBJ2-5|TRBV28
TGTGCCAGCAGTTCTCTATCTATGGGGCCCCAGGGGACCCAGTACTTC
CASSSLSMGPQGTQYF
>.|.|TRBJ1-4|TRBV19
TGTGCCAGTAGTATCCAGGCGGTGGGGGATGAAAAACTGTTTTTT
CASSIQAVGDEKLFF
>.|.|TRBJ1-5|TRBV19
TGTGCCAGTAGGCCAGAATCGACCCGCAATCAGCCCCAGCATTTT
CASRPESTRNQPQHF
>many|TRBD2|TRBJ2-5|TRBV28
TGTGCCAGCAGCTTACTAGCGGGAGGAGAGACCCAGTACTTC
CASSLLAGGETQYF
>.|.|TRBJ2-7|TRBV19
TGTGCCAGTAGTATAGTAGCCTCCTACGAGCAGTACTTC
CASSIVASYEQYF
>.|TRBD1|TRBJ2-7|TRBV6-5
TGTGCCAGCAGCCCACAGGGGGCTTCCCGCTACGAGCAGTACTTC
CASSPQGASRYEQYF
>.|TRBD1|TRBJ2-2|TRBV7-8
TGTGCCAGCAGACCTACAGGGGACACCGGGGAGCTGTTTTTT
CASRPTGDTGELFF
>many|.|TRBJ2-2|TRBV7-6
TGTGCCAGCAGCCCGATCATTAGCGGAGCGAACACCGGGGAGCTGTTTTTT
CASSPIISGANTGELFF
>few|TRBD1|TRBJ2-1|TRBV6-2/TRBV6-3
TGTGCCAGCAGAAGGGACAGAAGCTCCTACAATGAGCAGTTCTTC
CASRRDRSSYNEQFF
>.|.|TRBJ2-5|TRBV12-3/TRBV12-4
TGTGCCAGCAGTTTAGTGTATCCCCGGGGAGAGACCCAGTACTTC
CASSLVYPRGETQYF
>.|TRBD2|TRBJ2-1|TRBV12-3/TRBV12-4
TGTGCCAGCAGTCGGGGGGCGGGAGGGTCATACGATGAGCAGTTCTTC
CASSRGAGGSYDEQFF
>few|.|TRBJ1-2|TRBV18
TGTGCCAGCTCACCACGGGGGCACCTACAGGGCTCTACCTATGGCTACACCTTC
CASSPRGHLQGSTYGYTF
>few|TRBD1|TRBJ2-5|TRBV28
TGTGCCAGCAGTTTAGGACAGGCGAGTCAAGAGACCCAGTACTTC
CASSLGQASQETQYF
>few|.|TRBJ1-5|TRBV28
TGTGCCAGCAGTCGATTGGACGGTAATCAGCCCCAGCATTTT
CASSRLDGNQPQHF
>many|TRBD1|TRBJ1-3|TRBV7-2
TGTGCCAGCAGCCCCGGACAGGGAGGGTCTGGAAACACCATATATTTT
CASSPGQGGSGNTIYF
>.|.|TRBJ2-3|TRBV12-3/TRBV12-4
TGTGCCAGCAGTTTAATCGGGGGCAACTCTCCTACGCAGTATTTT
CASSLIGGNSPTQYF
>.|.|TRBJ2-1|TRBV27
TGTGCCAGCATGGAGGGGAATGATGAGCAGTTCTTC
CASMEGNDEQFF
>few|.|TRBJ1-5|TRBV20-1
TGCAGTGCTCGACCAGGAGGAAATCAGCCCCAGCATTTT
CSARPGGNQPQHF
>.|.|TRBJ2-4|TRBV6-1
TGTGCCAGCAGTGAAGCGCAAGGGGTTTCGGGAAACATTCAGTACTTC
CASSEAQGVSGNIQYF
>once|.|TRBJ2-6|TRBV19
TGTGCCAGTAGTATGGTCGCGGGATCTGGGGCCAACGTCCTGACTTTC
CASSMVAGSGANVLTF
>many|TRBD2|TRBJ2-1|TRBV7-2
TGTGCCAGCAGCTTAGCGGCCAGCGGGAGAACGCATGAGCAGTTCTTC
CASSLAASGRTHEQFF
>.|TRBD1|TRBJ2-7|TRBV6-6
TGTGCCAGCAGTTACTCGGGGACAGGGAACTACGAGCAGTACTTC
CASSYSGTGNYEQYF
>.|.|TRBJ1-1|TRBV29-1
TGCAGCGCTGCCGTTCTGAGGGGTGAGACTGAAGCTTTCTTT
CSAAVLRGETEAFF
>few|.|TRBJ1-3|TRBV4-3
TGCGCCAGCAGCCAATCCGGGGGCGGGGTTCGAGCTGGAAACACCATATATTTT
CASSQSGGGVRAGNTIYF
>few|.|TRBJ2-7|TRBV7-2
TGTGCCAGCAGCCTCGGGACGTCTCGAACCTACGAGCAGTACTTC
CASSLGTSRTYEQYF
>many|.|TRBJ2-3|TRBV7-2
TGTGCCAGCAGCTTAGGCACGACCACAGATACGCAGTATTTT
CASSLGTTTDTQYF
>.|TRBD1|TRBJ1-1|TRBV6-2/TRBV6-3
TGTGCCAGCAGTTACCTCGGGACAGGGAGAAGCACTGAAGCTTTCTTT
CASSYLGTGRSTEAFF
>many|.|TRBJ1-1|TRBV7-2
TGTGCCAGCAGCAGGACAGTTGAAGCTTTCTTT
CASSRTVEAFF
>.|TRBD1|TRBJ1-5|TRBV6-5
TGTGCCAGCAGTTTACAGGGGATTGATCAGCCCCAGCATTTT
CASSLQGIDQPQHF
>.|TRBD1|TRBJ2-1|TRBV6-5
TGTGCCAGCAGTTACGGTGGACAGGGGGAGTATGAGCAGTTCTTC
CASSYGGQGEYEQFF
>few|TRBD2|TRBJ2-1|TRBV7-2
TGTGCCAGCAGCGAGGTCGGGGGGTTCCAGTTCTTC
CASSEVGGFQFF
>few|.|TRBJ1-1|TRBV5-4
TGTGCCAGCAGCTTGGCCAGGGGCGTACACACTGAAGCTTTCTTT
CASSLARGVHTEAFF
>.|.|TRBJ1-5|TRBV3-1
TGTGCCAGCAGCCAAGCAGGGGATGGACAGCCCCAGCATTTT
CASSQAGDGQPQHF
>.|TRBD1|TRBJ2-3|TRBV4-3
TGCGCCAGCAGCCGAGGACAGGGAGCAGATACGCAGTATTTT
CASSRGQGADTQYF
>once|TRBD1|TRBJ1-3|TRBV6-8
TGTGCCAGCAGGAGGGACAGGGTGTCTGGAAACACCATATATTTT
CASRRDRVSGNTIYF
>.|.|TRBJ2-2|TRBV7-2
TGTGCCAGCAGCTCCTACATAATTGGGGGGCTGTTTTTT
CASSSYIIGGLFF
>few|TRBD1|TRBJ1-1|TRBV6-2/TRBV6-3
TGTGCCAGCGGACAGGGGATTGAAGCTTTCTTT
CASGQGIEAFF
>.|.|TRBJ1-2|TRBV4-1
TGCGCCAGCAGCCAAGTACAAAGTTCTGGCTACACCTTC
CASSQVQSSGYTF
>.|.|TRBJ2-3|TRBV6-2/TRBV6-3
TGTGCCAGCACCGACGGGTGGGGAAGTAGCACAGATACGCAGTATTTT
CASTDGWGSSTDTQYF
>.|.|TRBJ2-4|TRBV7-2
TGTGCCAGCAGCTCCCCCCGGTCAGCCAAAAACATTCAGTACTTC
CASSSPRSAKNIQYF